What follows describes a single T cell receptor beta chain. TCRdb keeps only in-frame clones here, not all; method: immunoSEQ multiplex PCR. The sample has 340,000 or so clones; approximately 86% are singletons. These data come from a study of blood T cell repertoires in COVID-19. Everyone who took part was roughly 18 to 89 years old, and they came from 20 to 25 US areas. Allocation to cohorts depended on clinical history reported by the participants. The TCR comes from a woman in her 40s with acute COVID-19. The material sequenced was PBMCs or T cells enriched from blood (not recorded which).

The CDR3, as DNA: TGTGCCAGTAGTACCGGAGGGCGACTCTATGGCTACACCTTC. Translated, it gives CASSTGGRLYGYTF. V gene TRBV19 combines with J gene TRBJ1-2; D is undetermined. Germline values: CDR1 LNHDA, CDR2 SQIVND (reference sequence). CDR3 size: 14 residues. Trimming stripped 4 bases from V and 4 bases from J, with 13 bases between.